Sequencing of this T cell receptor (beta chain) was carried out in a study of cytotoxic CD8 clonotypes in ibrutinib-treated CLL. The wider study: Outcomes included approximately 25 partial and 2 complete responses; after median roughly 65 months, roughly 15 stayed remitted and 12 progressed. The response samples were taken once patients had been treated for a median of approximately twelve months, range 6 to 36.

V trimming: 4 bases; J trimming: 1 base; junction bases outside the gene matches: 10. The CDR3 totals 18 residues. Germline V gene data show CDR1 as MNHEY and CDR2 as SMNVEV (reference sequence). Data came from immunoSEQ multiplex PCR; TCRdb stores just in-frame clones and leaves some out. This table holds under 200,000 clones, about 80% found once. On this clone: Antigen: not known.

Study observations and caveats: Measured clonality at baseline was greater than in age-matched healthy donors and tracked with circulating CD8+ T-cell counts. Under treatment, the uncommon public clonotypes either contracted or remained stable.

This receptor was obtained from a human donor with chronic lymphocytic leukemia. The chain uses TRBV27 and TRBJ2-6, with 7 bases that match TRBD2. Sequencing used PBMCs, obtained after 12 months of ibrutinib treatment. The chain's CDR3 is CASSSLRDYWSGANVLTF. CDR3 in DNA: TGTGCCAGCAGTTCCCTCCGGGACTATTGGTCTGGGGCCAACGTCCTGACTTTC.